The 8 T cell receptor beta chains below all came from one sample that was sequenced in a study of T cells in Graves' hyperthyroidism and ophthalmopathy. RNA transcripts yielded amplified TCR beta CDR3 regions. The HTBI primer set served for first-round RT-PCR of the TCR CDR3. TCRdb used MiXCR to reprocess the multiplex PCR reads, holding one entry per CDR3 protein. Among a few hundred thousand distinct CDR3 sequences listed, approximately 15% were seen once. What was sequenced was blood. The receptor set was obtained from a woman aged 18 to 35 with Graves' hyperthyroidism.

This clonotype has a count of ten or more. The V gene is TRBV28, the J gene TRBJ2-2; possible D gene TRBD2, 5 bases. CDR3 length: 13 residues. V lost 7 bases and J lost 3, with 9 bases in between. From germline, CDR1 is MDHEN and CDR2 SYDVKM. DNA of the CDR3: TGTGCCAGCACTAGCAGTTACACCGGGGAGCTGTTTTTT. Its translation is CASTSSYTGELFF.

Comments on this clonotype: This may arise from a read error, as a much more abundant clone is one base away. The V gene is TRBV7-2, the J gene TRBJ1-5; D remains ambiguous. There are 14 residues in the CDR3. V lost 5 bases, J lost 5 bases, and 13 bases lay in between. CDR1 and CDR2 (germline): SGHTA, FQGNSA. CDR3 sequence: CASSPGVPYQPQHF. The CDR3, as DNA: TGTGCCAGCAGCCCGGGCGTCCCCTATCAGCCCCAGCATTTT.

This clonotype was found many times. The DNA of the CDR3 is TGTGCCAGCAGCTTTGGACGGGGGGAGCTGTTTTTT. It is translated as CASSFGRGELFF. The chain uses TRBV7-8 and TRBJ2-2, with D unresolved. The germline V and J ends were trimmed by 3 bases and 8 bases, with 7 bases remaining between them. Per germline, CDR1 SGHVS and CDR2 FQNEAQ. This CDR3 contains 12 residues.

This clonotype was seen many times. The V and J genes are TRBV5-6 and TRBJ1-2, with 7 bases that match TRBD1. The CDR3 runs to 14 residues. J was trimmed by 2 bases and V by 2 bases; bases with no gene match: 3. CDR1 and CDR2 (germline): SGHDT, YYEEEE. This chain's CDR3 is CASSLTGQNYGYTF. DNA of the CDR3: TGTGCCAGCAGCTTAACGGGACAGAACTATGGCTACACCTTC.

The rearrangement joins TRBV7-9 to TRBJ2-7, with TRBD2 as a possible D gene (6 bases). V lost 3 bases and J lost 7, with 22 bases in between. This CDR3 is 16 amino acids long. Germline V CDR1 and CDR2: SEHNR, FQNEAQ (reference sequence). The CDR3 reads CASSLGTGSPLGEQYF. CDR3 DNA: TGTGCCAGCAGCTTGGGGACTGGAAGCCCCCTGGGAGAGCAGTACTTC.

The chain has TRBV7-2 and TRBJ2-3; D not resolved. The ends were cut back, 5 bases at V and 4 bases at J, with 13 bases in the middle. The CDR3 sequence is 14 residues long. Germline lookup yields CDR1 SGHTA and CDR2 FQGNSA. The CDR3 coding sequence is TGTGCCAGCAGCACCCGTATAGGGCCAGATACGCAGTATTTT. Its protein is CASSTRIGPDTQYF.

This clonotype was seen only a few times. CDR3 in amino acids: CASSSNRGGTGNTIYF. As DNA, the CDR3 is TGTGCCAGCAGTTCCAACAGGGGAGGGACTGGAAACACCATATATTTT. The chain has TRBV12-3 or TRBV12-4 and TRBJ1-3; 7 nucleotides agree with TRBD1. CDR3 length: 16 amino acids. Trimming removed 4 bases from V and 2 bases from J; junction bases left unmatched: 8.

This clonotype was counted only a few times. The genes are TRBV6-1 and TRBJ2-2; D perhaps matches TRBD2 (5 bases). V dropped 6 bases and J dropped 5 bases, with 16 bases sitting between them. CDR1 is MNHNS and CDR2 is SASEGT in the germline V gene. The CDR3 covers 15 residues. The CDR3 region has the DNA TGTGCCAGCAGGGGTCACTTTCGAGGGACCGGGGAGCTGTTTTTT. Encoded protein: CASRGHFRGTGELFF.